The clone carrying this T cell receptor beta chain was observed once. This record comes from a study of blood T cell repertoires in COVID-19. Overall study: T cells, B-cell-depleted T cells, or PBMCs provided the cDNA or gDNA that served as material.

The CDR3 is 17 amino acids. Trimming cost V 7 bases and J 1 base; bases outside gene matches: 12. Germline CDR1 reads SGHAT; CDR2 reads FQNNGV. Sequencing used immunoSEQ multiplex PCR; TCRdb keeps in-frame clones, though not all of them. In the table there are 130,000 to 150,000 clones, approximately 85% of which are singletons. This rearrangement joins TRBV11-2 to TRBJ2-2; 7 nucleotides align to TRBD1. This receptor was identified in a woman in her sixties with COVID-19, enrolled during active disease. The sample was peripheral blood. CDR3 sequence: CASIETFDRVNTGELFF. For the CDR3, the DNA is TGTGCCAGCATCGAGACCTTTGACAGGGTGAACACCGGGGAGCTGTTTTTT.